The T cell receptor beta chain described here comes from a study of CXCR3-negative and CXCR3-positive naive CD8 T cells. Looked up from germline, CDR1 is LNHNV and CDR2 is YYDKDF (reference sequence). This CDR3 region has 14 residues. To note about this clonotype: The antigen remains undetermined.

In triplicate, each CD8+ T cell subset was sorted at around 290,000 cells per replicate. CD45RO-CCR7+CD27+CD95- marked naive CD8+ T cells. Notes on the study in general: Naive CXCR3-negative cells resembled naive CXCR3-positive cells in TRBV-TRBJ usage; memory cells differed. Hydrophobicity of TRB CDR3s was greater in CXCR3-positive naive cells than in CXCR3-negative naive cells.

UMI-labeled 5' RACE TRB cDNA libraries were prepared from the cells. TCRdb re-called the 5' RACE reads, yielding one record per CDR3 amino acid sequence without DNA. The sample yields about 150,000 distinct CDR3 sequences, of which the top ten take up approximately 0.28%. Specimen: naive CXCR3+ CD8+ T cells from blood. Subset meaning: CD45RO-CCR7+CD27+CD95- naive CD8+ T cells expressing CXCR3 (TNR3+). The chain combines TRBV15 with TRBJ2-1. The source is a human donor in good health. Some clones in this sample may be carry-over from other donors' samples. The CDR3 reads CATSRVDSYNEQFF.